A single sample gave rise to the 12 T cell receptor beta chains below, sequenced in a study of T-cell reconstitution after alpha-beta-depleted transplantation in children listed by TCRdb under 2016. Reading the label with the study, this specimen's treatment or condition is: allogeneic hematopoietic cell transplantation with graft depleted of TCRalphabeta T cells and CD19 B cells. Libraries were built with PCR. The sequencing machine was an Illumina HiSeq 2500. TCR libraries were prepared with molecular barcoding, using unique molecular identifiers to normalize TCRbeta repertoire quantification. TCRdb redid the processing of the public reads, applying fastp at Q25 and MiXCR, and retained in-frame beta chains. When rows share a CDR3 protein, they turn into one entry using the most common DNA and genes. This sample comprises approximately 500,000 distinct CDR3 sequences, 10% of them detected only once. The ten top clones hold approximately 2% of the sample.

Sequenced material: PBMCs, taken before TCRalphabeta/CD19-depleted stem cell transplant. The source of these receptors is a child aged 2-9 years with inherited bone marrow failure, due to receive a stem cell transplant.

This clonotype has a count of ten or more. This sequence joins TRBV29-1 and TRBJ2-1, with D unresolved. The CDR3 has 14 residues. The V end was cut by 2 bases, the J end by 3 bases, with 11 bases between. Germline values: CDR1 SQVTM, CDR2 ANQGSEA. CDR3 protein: CSVERSDDYNEQFF. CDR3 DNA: TGCAGCGTTGAAAGGTCGGACGACTACAATGAGCAGTTCTTC.

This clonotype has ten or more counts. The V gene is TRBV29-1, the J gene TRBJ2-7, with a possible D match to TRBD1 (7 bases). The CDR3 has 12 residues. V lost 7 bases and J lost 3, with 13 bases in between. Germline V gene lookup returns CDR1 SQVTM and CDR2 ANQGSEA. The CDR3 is CSGGAGGYEQYF. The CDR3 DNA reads TGCAGCGGGGGGGCAGGGGGCTACGAGCAGTACTTC.

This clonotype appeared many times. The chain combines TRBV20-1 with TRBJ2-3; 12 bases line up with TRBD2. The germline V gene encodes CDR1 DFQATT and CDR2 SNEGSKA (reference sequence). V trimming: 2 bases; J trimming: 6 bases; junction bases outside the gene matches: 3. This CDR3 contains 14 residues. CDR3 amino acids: CSARLAGGSDTQYF. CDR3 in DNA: TGCAGTGCTAGACTAGCGGGAGGGTCTGATACGCAGTATTTT.

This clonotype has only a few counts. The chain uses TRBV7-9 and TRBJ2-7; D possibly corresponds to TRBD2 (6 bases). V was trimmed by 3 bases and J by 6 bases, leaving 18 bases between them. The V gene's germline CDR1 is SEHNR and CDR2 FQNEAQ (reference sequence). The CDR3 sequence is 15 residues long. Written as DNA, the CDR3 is TGTGCCAGCAGCTTCTCCGAGACTAGTTTTGCCGAGCAGTACTTC. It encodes CASSFSETSFAEQYF. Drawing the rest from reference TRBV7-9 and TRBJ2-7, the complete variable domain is DTGVSQNPRHKITKRGQNVTFRCDPISEHNRLYWYRQTLGQGPEFLTYFQNEAQLEKSRLLSDRFSAERPKGSFSTLEIQRTEQGDSAMYLCASSFSETSFAEQYFGPGTRLTVT.

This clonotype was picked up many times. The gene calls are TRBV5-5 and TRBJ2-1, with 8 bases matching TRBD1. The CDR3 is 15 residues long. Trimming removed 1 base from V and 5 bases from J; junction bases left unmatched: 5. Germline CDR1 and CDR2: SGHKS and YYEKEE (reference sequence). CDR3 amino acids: CASSLITGGHNEQFF. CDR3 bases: TGTGCCAGCAGCTTGATCACAGGGGGGCACAATGAGCAGTTCTTC.

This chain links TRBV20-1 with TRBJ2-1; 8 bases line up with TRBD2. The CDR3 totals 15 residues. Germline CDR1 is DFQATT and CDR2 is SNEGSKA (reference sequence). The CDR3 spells CSINSPSGGYNEQFF. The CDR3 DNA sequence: TGCAGCATAAACTCCCCCAGCGGGGGTTATAATGAGCAGTTCTTC.

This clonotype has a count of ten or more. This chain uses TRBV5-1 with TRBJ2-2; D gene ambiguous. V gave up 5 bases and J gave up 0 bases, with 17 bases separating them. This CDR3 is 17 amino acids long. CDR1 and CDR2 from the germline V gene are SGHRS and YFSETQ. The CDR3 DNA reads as TGCGCCAGCAGGGCTCTTACCGGGCCGACGAACACCGGGGAGCTGTTTTTT. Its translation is CASRALTGPTNTGELFF.

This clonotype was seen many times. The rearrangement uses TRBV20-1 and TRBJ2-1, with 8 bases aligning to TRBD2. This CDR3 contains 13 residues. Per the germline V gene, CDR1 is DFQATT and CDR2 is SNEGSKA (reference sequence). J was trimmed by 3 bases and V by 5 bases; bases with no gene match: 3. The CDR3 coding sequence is TGCAGTGCTGTGGGACTAGTCTACAATGAGCAGTTCTTC. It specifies CSAVGLVYNEQFF.

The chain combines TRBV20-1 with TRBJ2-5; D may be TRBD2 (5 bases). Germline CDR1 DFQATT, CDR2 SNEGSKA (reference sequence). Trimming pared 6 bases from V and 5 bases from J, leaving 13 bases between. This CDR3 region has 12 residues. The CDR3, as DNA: TGCAGTGCCCGACCCGGCGGGGAGACCCAGTACTTC. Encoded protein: CSARPGGETQYF.

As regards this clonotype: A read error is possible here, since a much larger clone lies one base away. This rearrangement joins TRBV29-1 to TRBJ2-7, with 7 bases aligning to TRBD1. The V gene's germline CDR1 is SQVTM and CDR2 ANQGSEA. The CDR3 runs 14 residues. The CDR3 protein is CRVERTGRFGEQYF. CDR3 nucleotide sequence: TGCAGGGTCGAGAGGACAGGCCGCTTTGGGGAGCAGTACTTC.

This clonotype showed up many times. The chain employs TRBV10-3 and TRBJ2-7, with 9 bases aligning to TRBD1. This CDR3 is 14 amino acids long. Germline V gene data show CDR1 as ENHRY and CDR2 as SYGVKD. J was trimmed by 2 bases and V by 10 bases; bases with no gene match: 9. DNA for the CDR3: TGTGCCACTCCTCCAGGGGACAGGGCCTACGAGCAGTACTTC. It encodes CATPPGDRAYEQYF.

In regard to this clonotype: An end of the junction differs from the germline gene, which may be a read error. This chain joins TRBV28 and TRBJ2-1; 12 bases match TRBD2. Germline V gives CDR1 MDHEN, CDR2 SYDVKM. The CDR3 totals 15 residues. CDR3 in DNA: TGTGCCAGCAGGCTAGCGGGAGGGACCTACAATGACCAGTTCTTC. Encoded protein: CASRLAGGTYNDQFF.